The rows below give T cell receptor beta chains drawn from one sample of a study of blood T cell repertoires in COVID-19. Some clones are missing from TCRdb's copy, which holds only in-frame ones; the method was immunoSEQ multiplex PCR. The table records about half a million clones, around nine tenths of them present only once. Sequenced input: PBMCs or T cells enriched from blood (not recorded which). The receptors were gathered from a woman aged 60-70 years who had recovered from COVID-19. Both conserved end residues are part of each CDR3. Each record gives: CDR3 DNA, CDR3 protein, J gene, D gene, V gene, clone size. A D gene is named only where the DNA matches it firmly. For some rows the clone size is stated as once, few or many, or as a class when expanded; others skip it.

TGTGCCAGCAGTCGACAGGGCTCCTACGAGCAGTACTTC CASSRQGSYEQYF TRBJ2-7 TRBD1 TRBV6-2/TRBV6-3 once
TGTGCCAGCAGCCAAGAGGGGGCCGGAGAGACCCAGTACTTC CASSQEGAGETQYF TRBJ2-5 - TRBV3-1/TRBV3-2 -
TGTGCCAGCAGTTTATCGATCCGGGGGAACACTGAAGCTTTCTTT CASSLSIRGNTEAFF TRBJ1-1 - TRBV27 -
TGCAGTGCTAGTGCGGGGGACTATGGCTACACCTTC CSASAGDYGYTF TRBJ1-2 - TRBV20-1 -
TGTGCCAGCAGCTTCTTGGCGGATAGCAATCAGCCCCAGCATTTT CASSFLADSNQPQHF TRBJ1-5 - TRBV11-2 -
TGTGCCAGCACGGGGGGGCCGTGGACTGAAGCTTTCTTT CASTGGPWTEAFF TRBJ1-1 - TRBV6-5 -
TGTGCCAGCAGTTTCCGGGAGAACACTGAAGCTTTCTTT CASSFRENTEAFF TRBJ1-1 - TRBV27 few
TGTGCCAGCACTCAAGGGACAAACTATGGCTACACCTTC CASTQGTNYGYTF TRBJ1-2 - TRBV6-6 -
TGTGCCAGCAGTGAACACCCGACAGGGACAAACAATGAGCAGTTCTTC CASSEHPTGTNNEQFF TRBJ2-1 TRBD1 TRBV6-1 few
TGTGCCAGTAGTCATTTGGGGGGGCGGTCTGGGGCCAACGTCCTGACTTTC CASSHLGGRSGANVLTF TRBJ2-6 - TRBV19 -